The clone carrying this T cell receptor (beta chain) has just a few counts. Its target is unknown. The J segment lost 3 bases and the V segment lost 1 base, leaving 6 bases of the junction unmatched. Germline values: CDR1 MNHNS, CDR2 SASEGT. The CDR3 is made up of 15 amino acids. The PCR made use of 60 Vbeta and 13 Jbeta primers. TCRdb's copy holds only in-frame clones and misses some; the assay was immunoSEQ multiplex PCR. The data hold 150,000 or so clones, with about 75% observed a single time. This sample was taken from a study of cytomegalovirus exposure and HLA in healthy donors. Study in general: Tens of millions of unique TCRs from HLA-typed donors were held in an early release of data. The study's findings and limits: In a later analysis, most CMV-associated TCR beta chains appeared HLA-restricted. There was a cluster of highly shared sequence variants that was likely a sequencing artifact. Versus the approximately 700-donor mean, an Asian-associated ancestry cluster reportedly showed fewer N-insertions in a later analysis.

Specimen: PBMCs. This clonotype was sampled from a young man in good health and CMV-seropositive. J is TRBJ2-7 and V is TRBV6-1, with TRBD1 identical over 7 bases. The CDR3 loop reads CASSEEGQYLYEQYF. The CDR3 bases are TGTGCCAGCAGTGAAGAGGGACAGTACCTCTACGAGCAGTACTTC.